The TCR beta chain under discussion was sequenced for a study of OX40 agonist ivuxolimab in advanced cancers. Repertoires were generated with immunoSEQ multiplex PCR, while TCRdb's copy carries only in-frame clones and drops some. The data show around 26,000 clones, roughly 80% seen once. Trimming pared 2 bases from V and 4 bases from J, leaving 11 bases between. Germline V gene lookup returns CDR1 MNHEY and CDR2 SVGAGI. The CDR3 length is 15 residues. The TCR sequence derives from an adult with an advanced solid tumor such as melanoma, head and neck, liver or kidney cancer. The V and J genes are TRBV6-5 and TRBJ2-2, with D unclear. Sequences were derived from CD4+ or CD8+ T cells sorted from blood, sampled in a trial of the OX40 agonist ivuxolimab. Here the CDR3 reads CASSYRPRVTGELFF. CDR3 in DNA: TGTGCCAGCAGTTACCGCCCCCGGGTCACCGGGGAGCTGTTTTTT.